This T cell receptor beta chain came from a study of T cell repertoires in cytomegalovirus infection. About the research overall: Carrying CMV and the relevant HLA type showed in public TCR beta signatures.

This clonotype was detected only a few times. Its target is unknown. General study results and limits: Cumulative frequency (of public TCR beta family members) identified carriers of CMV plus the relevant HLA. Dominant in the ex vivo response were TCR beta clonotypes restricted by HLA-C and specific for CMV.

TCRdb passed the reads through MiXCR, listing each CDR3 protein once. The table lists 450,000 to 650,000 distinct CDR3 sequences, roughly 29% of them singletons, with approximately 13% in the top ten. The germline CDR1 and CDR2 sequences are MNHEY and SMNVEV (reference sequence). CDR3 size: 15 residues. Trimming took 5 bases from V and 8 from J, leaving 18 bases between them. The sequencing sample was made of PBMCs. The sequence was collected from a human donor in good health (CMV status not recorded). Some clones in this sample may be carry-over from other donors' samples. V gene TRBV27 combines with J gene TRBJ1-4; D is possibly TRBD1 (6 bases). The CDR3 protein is CASSPQGHPKEKLFF. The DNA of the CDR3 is TGTGCCAGCAGTCCACAGGGCCACCCAAAGGAAAAACTGTTTTTT.